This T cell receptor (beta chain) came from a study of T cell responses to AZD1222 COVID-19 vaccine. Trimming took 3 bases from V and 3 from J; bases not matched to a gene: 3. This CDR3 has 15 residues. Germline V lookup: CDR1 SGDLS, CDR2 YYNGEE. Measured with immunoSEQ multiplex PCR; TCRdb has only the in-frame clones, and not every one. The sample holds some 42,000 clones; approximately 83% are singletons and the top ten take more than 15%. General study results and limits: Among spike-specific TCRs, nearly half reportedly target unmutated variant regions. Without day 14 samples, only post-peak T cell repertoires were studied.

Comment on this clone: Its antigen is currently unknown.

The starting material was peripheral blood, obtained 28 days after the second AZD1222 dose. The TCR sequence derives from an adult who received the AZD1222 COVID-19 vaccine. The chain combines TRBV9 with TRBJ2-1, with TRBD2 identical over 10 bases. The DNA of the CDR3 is TGTGCCAGCAGCGGCACTAGCGGGAACTACAATGAGCAGTTCTTC. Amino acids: CASSGTSGNYNEQFF.